The 25 T cell receptor beta chains in this list originate from one sample, sequenced in a study of control samples from healthy donors and cancer patients. Profiling relied on immunoSEQ multiplex PCR, and the TCRdb table lists in-frame clones only, not all of them. The sample carries fewer than 200,000 clones, around 94% recorded once. The sample comprised blood. The receptors stem from a man in his thirties or forties in good health.

This clone was seen a single time. V is TRBV2 and J is TRBJ2-1, with a possible D match to TRBD2 (5 bases). Trimming removed 4 bases at V and 4 bases at J, with 8 bases between. Per the germline V gene, CDR1 is SNHLY and CDR2 is FYNNEI. CDR3 length: 13 amino acids. DNA of the CDR3: TGTGCCAGCAGTGGGACTGCTTACAATGAGCAGTTCTTC. This codes for CASSGTAYNEQFF.

The gene calls are TRBV15 and TRBJ1-6, with TRBD1 as a possible D gene (6 bases). The germline gives CDR1 LNHNV, CDR2 YYDKDF (reference sequence). The ends were cut back, 3 bases at V and 14 bases at J, with 14 bases in the middle. The CDR3 spans 13 residues. CDR3 DNA sequence: TGTGCCACCAGCAGGGAAGGGGGGAATACCCTCCACTTT. Residues: CATSREGGNTLHF.

This chain joins TRBV5-6 and TRBJ2-7; D remains ambiguous. V lost 1 base, J lost 2 bases, and 13 bases lay in between. The CDR3 is 15 residues long. Germline CDR1 reads SGHDT; CDR2 reads YYEEEE. In DNA, the CDR3 is TGTGCCAGCAGCTTGAATCAGGACGCTGCCTACGAGCAGTACTTC. As protein: CASSLNQDAAYEQYF.

V usage is TRBV30 and J usage is TRBJ2-7, with 12 bases lining up with TRBD1. The J segment lost 7 bases and the V segment lost 5 bases, leaving 6 bases of the junction unmatched. The germline V gene encodes CDR1 GTSNPN and CDR2 SVGIG (reference sequence). The CDR3 loop spans 13 amino acids. CDR3 region: CAWDRDRGLEQYF. In nucleotides, the CDR3 is TGTGCCTGGGACCGGGACAGGGGGCTTGAGCAGTACTTC. Supplemented by reference TRBV30 and TRBJ2-7, the full variable domain reads SQTIHQWPATLVQPVGSPLSLECTVEGTSNPNLYWYRQAAGRGLQLLFYSVGIGQISSEVPQNLSASRPQDRQFILSSKKLLLSDSGFYLCAWDRDRGLEQYFGPGTRLTVT.

The rearrangement uses TRBV7-9 and TRBJ1-2; no reliable D call. V shed 4 bases and J shed 7 bases, with 10 bases lying between them. Germline V gene lookup returns CDR1 SEHNR and CDR2 FQNEAQ (reference sequence). The CDR3 loop spans 12 amino acids. DNA of the CDR3: TGTGCCAGCAGCTCCCCGAGGTCTGGCTACACCTTC. Translation gives CASSSPRSGYTF.

The genes are TRBV7-9 and TRBJ1-1, with D unclear. The germline CDR1 and CDR2 sequences are SEHNR and FQNEAQ (reference sequence). Trimming took 4 bases from V and 5 from J, leaving 20 bases between them. The CDR3 extends over 16 amino acids. CDR3 loop: CASSSGTSSFRTEAFF. The DNA for the CDR3 is TGTGCCAGCAGCTCCGGAACGTCCTCCTTTAGAACTGAAGCTTTCTTT. Together with reference TRBV7-9 and TRBJ1-1, the CDR3 gives the full variable domain: DTGVSQNPRHKITKRGQNVTFRCDPISEHNRLYWYRQTLGQGPEFLTYFQNEAQLEKSRLLSDRFSAERPKGSFSTLEIQRTEQGDSAMYLCASSSGTSSFRTEAFFGQGTRLTVV.

The V call is TRBV11-3, the J call TRBJ2-7; the D gene is possibly TRBD1 (7 bases). The CDR3 sequence is 14 residues long. The V gene lost 5 bases and the J gene lost 2 bases, with 13 bases spanning the gap. Germline V gene lookup returns CDR1 SGHNT and CDR2 YENEEA. CDR3 DNA sequence: TGTGCCAGCAGCCCAGGGGGGAAACCCTACGAGCAGTACTTC. Translating it yields CASSPGGKPYEQYF.

This clone was recorded many times. This chain uses TRBV4-2 with TRBJ1-5, with 7 bases identical to TRBD1. The CDR3 sequence is 15 residues long. Germline CDR1 and CDR2: LGHNA and YNFKEQ. The junction had 4 bases not matched to a gene; V was cut back by 0 bases and J by 5 bases. The CDR3 reads CASSQENRGHQPQHF. CDR3 DNA: TGTGCCAGCAGCCAAGAGAACAGGGGCCATCAGCCCCAGCATTTT.

The chain uses TRBV25-1 and TRBJ2-3; D possibly matches TRBD1 or TRBD2 (6 bases each). The CDR3 is 15 amino acids. Between the trimmed V and J ends, which lost 6 bases and 0 bases, there was a span of 13 bases. CDR1 and CDR2 from the germline V gene are MGHDK and SYGVNS. The CDR3 sequence: CASRKGGSSTDTQYF. The DNA for the CDR3 is TGTGCCAGCAGAAAGGGGGGTAGTAGCACAGATACGCAGTATTTT.

The chain joins TRBV3-1 (or the pseudogene TRBV3-2) to TRBJ2-7; 8 bases map to TRBD1. Germline-derived CDR1 and CDR2 are LGHDT and YNNKEL (reference sequence). The CDR3 consists of 15 residues. V dropped 1 base and J dropped 3; count of bases not matched to a gene: 5. This CDR3 is CASSQGTGSFYEQYF. As DNA, the CDR3 is TGTGCCAGCAGCCAAGGGACAGGGTCATTCTACGAGCAGTACTTC.

CDR3 region: CASSLSGASNTEAFF. CDR3 nucleotide sequence: TGCGCCAGCAGCTTGTCGGGCGCTTCGAACACTGAAGCTTTCTTT. The V and J genes are TRBV5-1 and TRBJ1-1, with D uncertain. CDR1 SGHRS and CDR2 YFSETQ come from the germline V gene. V was pared by 1 base and J by 1 base, with 11 bases between. The CDR3 has 15 amino acids. The full variable domain, its missing parts supplied by reference TRBV5-1 and TRBJ1-1, is KAGVTQTPRYLIKTRGQQVTLSCSPISGHRSVSWYQQTPGQGLQFLFEYFSETQRNKGNFPGRFSGRQFSNSRSEMNVSTLELGDSALYLCASSLSGASNTEAFFGQGTRLTVV.

To note about this clone: At one boundary the junction diverges from the germline segment, which might be a read error. Other DNA sequences within the sample encode an identical CDR3. The chain uses TRBV27 and TRBJ1-2, with unresolved D. Per germline, CDR1 MNHEY and CDR2 SMNVEV (reference sequence). CDR3 length: 16 amino acids. The CDR3 is CASSSTFTSANYGYTF. The CDR3 DNA sequence: TGTGCCAGTAGTTCCACGTTTACCTCCGCTAACTATGGCTACACCTTC.

The chain recombines TRBV12-5 with TRBJ1-1; D is unclear. Germline V gene sequence: CDR1 LGHNT, CDR2 FRNRAP. The CDR3 runs 11 residues. V gave up 8 bases and J gave up 4 bases, with 8 bases separating them. CDR3 sequence reads: CASSGLTEAFF. Here the CDR3 DNA reads TGTGCTAGTTCAGGCCTCACTGAAGCTTTCTTT.

This chain joins TRBV28 and TRBJ1-1; possibly TRBD1 for D (6 bases). The V end was cut by 5 bases, the J end by 4 bases, with 8 bases between. Germline CDR1 reads MDHEN; CDR2 reads SYDVKM. The CDR3 spans 12 residues. The CDR3 coding sequence is TGTGCCAGCAGTGGGGGCATCACTGAAGCTTTCTTT. Protein: CASSGGITEAFF.

This chain connects TRBV5-1 to TRBJ2-2; D unresolved. Germline assignment: CDR1 SGHRS and CDR2 YFSETQ. V dropped 1 base and J dropped 6 bases, with 7 bases sitting between them. The CDR3 is made up of 13 amino acids. CDR3 DNA: TGCGCCAGCAGCTTGCGGGCGTCCGGGGAGCTGTTTTTT. Protein sequence: CASSLRASGELFF.

The chain uses TRBV18 and TRBJ2-7; 10 bases agree with TRBD1. The CDR3 is 15 amino acids. Germline lookup yields CDR1 KGHSH and CDR2 LQKENI. V gave up 3 bases and J gave up 4 bases; unmatched junction bases: 6. The CDR3 reads CASSPGQGDSYEQYF. CDR3 DNA sequence: TGTGCCAGCTCACCCGGACAGGGGGATAGTTACGAGCAGTACTTC.

This clone was detected only once. J is TRBJ1-2 and V is TRBV27; D perhaps matches TRBD1 (6 bases). V was trimmed by 4 bases and J by 0 bases, leaving 12 bases between them. Germline V gene lookup returns CDR1 MNHEY and CDR2 SMNVEV (reference sequence). This CDR3 has 15 amino acids. The CDR3 DNA reads as TGTGCCAGCAGTTACCAGGGGTTAGCTAACTATGGCTACACCTTC. Translation: CASSYQGLANYGYTF.

This clone came up once. The chain carries TRBV4-1 and TRBJ2-1; 9 bases map to TRBD2. CDR1 is MGHRA, CDR2 YSYEKL, per germline. V shed 4 bases, J shed 0 bases, and the junction held 4 bases outside the gene matches. This CDR3 comprises 16 residues. The CDR3 protein is CASSLISGSSYNEQFF. CDR3 bases: TGCGCCAGCAGCCTCATTAGCGGGAGCTCCTACAATGAGCAGTTCTTC.

The V gene is TRBV3-1 (or the pseudogene TRBV3-2), the J gene TRBJ2-2, with TRBD2 identical over 8 bases. Germline assignment: CDR1 LGHDT and CDR2 YNNKEL (reference sequence). Trimming at V came to 4 bases and at J to 0 bases, leaving 10 bases not matched to a gene. The CDR3 is 18 amino acids. The CDR3 sequence: CASSLTRAGLANTGELFF. CDR3 sequence (DNA): TGTGCCAGCAGCCTTACCCGAGCGGGACTAGCGAACACCGGGGAGCTGTTTTTT.

The rearrangement joins TRBV4-3 to TRBJ2-7; D uncertain. The CDR3 length is 15 residues. V was cut by 0 bases and J by 2 bases, with 11 bases left in between. Germline loops: CDR1 LGHNA, CDR2 YSLEER. The CDR3 loop reads CASSQDRVITYEQYF. Written as DNA, the CDR3 is TGCGCCAGCAGCCAAGATCGGGTCATTACCTACGAGCAGTACTTC.

The genes are TRBV6-1 and TRBJ1-2; no reliable D call. Per germline, CDR1 MNHNS and CDR2 SASEGT. Trimming removed 1 base from V and 8 bases from J, with 11 bases in between. CDR3 length equals 13 residues. This CDR3 reads CASSEVSKAGYTF. CDR3 in DNA: TGTGCCAGCAGTGAAGTTAGTAAGGCCGGCTACACCTTC.

The DNA of the CDR3 is TGTGCCAGCTCACCCCAGAGTGCAGGGACAGGGGGGTTGCAGCCCCAGCATTTT. Translation: CASSPQSAGTGGLQPQHF. J is TRBJ1-5 and V is TRBV18, with 11 bases aligning to TRBD1. CDR1 is KGHSH, CDR2 LQKENI, per germline. This CDR3 contains 18 residues. V shed 3 bases and J 7 bases; nucleotides not matched to a gene: 14.

V gene TRBV4-2 combines with J gene TRBJ2-1; 7 nucleotides match TRBD2. The germline V gene has CDR1 LGHNA and CDR2 YNFKEQ. V was clipped by 4 bases and J by 7 bases; unmatched bases: 13. There are 16 residues in the CDR3. The CDR3 here is CASSRYGFGEGNEQFF. In DNA, the CDR3 is TGTGCCAGCAGCCGGTACGGGTTCGGGGAGGGTAATGAGCAGTTCTTC.

This chain uses TRBV5-4 with TRBJ2-7, with D possibly being TRBD2 (6 bases). Trimming removed 4 bases from V and 6 bases from J, with 11 bases in between. The CDR3 consists of 12 residues. Germline CDR1 and CDR2: SGHNT and YYREEE (reference sequence). As DNA, the CDR3 is TGTGCCAGCAGCCCCCCCGGGGGCGAGCAGTACTTC. It translates to CASSPPGGEQYF.

CDR3: CASTSETDDFYEQYF. The CDR3 DNA reads as TGTGCCAGCACCAGCGAGACAGATGACTTCTACGAGCAGTACTTC. This chain links TRBV5-5 with TRBJ2-7, with TRBD1 as a possible D gene (5 bases). In germline, CDR1 is SGHKS, CDR2 YYEKEE (reference sequence). The CDR3 totals 15 residues. The V gene lost 6 bases and the J gene lost 3 bases, with 19 bases spanning the gap.